These 27 T cell receptor beta chains originate from one sample sequenced in a study of TIL therapy for anti-PD-1-resistant metastatic lung cancer. Sample time point: pre-treatment sample, taken before nivolumab and TIL therapy. Sequencing used immunoSEQ v3. Generated by immunoSEQ multiplex PCR, the TCRdb table keeps only in-frame clones and is missing some. The sample records some 52,000 clones, roughly 85% being singletons. The source was blood, collected at baseline. These receptors were taken from a woman aged 30-79 years with non-small cell lung cancer.

This chain uses TRBV10-2 with TRBJ2-2, with 12 nucleotides matching TRBD1. Losses at the gene ends were 3 bases for V and 2 bases for J; bases not matched to a gene: 7. CDR1 and CDR2 from the germline V gene are WSHSY and SAAADI. The CDR3 sequence is 18 residues long. The CDR3 nucleotides read TGCGCCAGCAGTGACGGGACAGGGGGCTTGTTTAACACCGGGGAGCTGTTTTTT. Translated, it gives CASSDGTGGLFNTGELFF.

This rearrangement joins TRBV10-3 to TRBJ2-7, with 9 positions matching TRBD1. Germline loops: CDR1 ENHRY, CDR2 SYGVKD. This CDR3 region has 14 residues. V dropped 6 bases and J dropped 2; count of bases not matched to a gene: 5. The CDR3 protein is CAIRRQGETYEQYF. The DNA for the CDR3 is TGTGCCATCAGACGACAGGGGGAAACCTACGAGCAGTACTTC.

The chain has TRBV5-1 and TRBJ2-5, with 9 bases identical to TRBD2. The V segment lost 4 bases and the J segment 4 bases; nucleotides outside the gene matches: 8. This CDR3 contains 15 residues. CDR1 is SGHRS, CDR2 YFSETQ, per germline. The CDR3 nucleotides are TGCGCCAGCAGCCCCCGAGCGGGAGGTTCAGAGACCCAGTACTTC. Amino acids: CASSPRAGGSETQYF.

V is TRBV29-1 and J is TRBJ2-1, with D perhaps TRBD2 (7 bases). The V gene lost 6 bases and the J gene lost 2 bases, with 17 bases spanning the gap. Germline V gene data show CDR1 as SQVTM and CDR2 as ANQGSEA. There are 15 residues in the CDR3. The CDR3 DNA reads as TGCAGCGTGGCTAGGGGGGGGATAACCTACAATGAGCAGTTCTTC. Its protein is CSVARGGITYNEQFF.

The sample holds a few counts of this clone. The J gene is TRBJ2-2, the V gene TRBV18, with 9 bases identical to TRBD1. The CDR3 runs 15 residues. V lost 4 bases to trimming and J lost 6 bases; unmatched junction nucleotides: 6. CDR1 and CDR2 from the germline V gene are KGHSH and LQKENI. Here the CDR3 reads CASSLRQGDAGELFF. DNA for the CDR3: TGTGCCAGCTCACTGAGACAGGGGGACGCCGGGGAGCTGTTTTTT.

This chain joins TRBV5-1 and TRBJ2-3, with 7 bases aligning to TRBD2. V lost 4 bases to trimming and J lost 3 bases; unmatched junction nucleotides: 14. The germline V gene encodes CDR1 SGHRS and CDR2 YFSETQ. This CDR3 region has 17 residues. This chain's CDR3 is CASSMGAGGSGTDTQYF. In DNA, the CDR3 is TGCGCCAGCAGCATGGGCGCTGGCGGGAGCGGGACAGATACGCAGTATTTT.

This clone has a handful of counts. The chain has TRBV15 and TRBJ2-1; TRBD2 matches at 12 bases. With V trimmed by 9 bases and J by 4 bases, 4 bases remained unmatched. The CDR3 has 14 amino acids. From germline, CDR1 is LNHNV and CDR2 YYDKDF (reference sequence). CDR3 sequence: CATRTSGIYNEQFF. CDR3 DNA: TGTGCCACGAGGACTAGCGGGATTTACAATGAGCAGTTCTTC.

The genes are TRBV14 and TRBJ2-7; no clear D gene. With 0 bases removed from V and 6 bases from J, the gap between germline ends came to 9 bases. The CDR3 loop spans 13 amino acids. Germline V CDR1 and CDR2: SGHDN, FVKESK. CDR3 residues: CASSQERVGEQYF. The DNA of the CDR3 is TGTGCCAGCAGCCAAGAAAGGGTGGGCGAGCAGTACTTC.

This sequence joins TRBV7-6 and TRBJ2-5, with D tentatively TRBD1 (6 bases). Germline V gene lookup returns CDR1 SGHVS and CDR2 FNYEAQ. CDR3 length: 14 residues. V lost 1 base to trimming and J lost 9 bases, with 15 bases between them. Here the CDR3 DNA reads TGTGCCAGCAGCTTAGGTGGGGGACAAGATTCCCAGTACTTC. It specifies CASSLGGGQDSQYF.

The gene calls are TRBV5-5 and TRBJ1-5; possibly TRBD1 for D (5 bases). The CDR3 spans 17 residues. The V and J ends lost 5 bases and 2 bases respectively, with 20 bases between them. Germline values: CDR1 SGHKS, CDR2 YYEKEE (reference sequence). The CDR3: CASRAGTGTLGNQPQHF. For the CDR3, the DNA is TGTGCCAGCAGGGCCGGGACGGGAACACTCGGCAATCAGCCCCAGCATTTT. The full variable domain, with the rest looked up from reference TRBV5-5 and TRBJ1-5, is DAGVTQSPTHLIKTRGQQVTLRCSPISGHKSVSWYQQVLGQGPQFIFQYYEKEERGRGNFPDRFSARQFPNYSSELNVNALLLGDSALYLCASRAGTGTLGNQPQHFGDGTRLSIL.

The chain carries TRBV5-8 and TRBJ2-2; a weak D match, TRBD1 (6 bases). Per germline, CDR1 SGHTS and CDR2 YDEGEE. The CDR3 loop spans 15 amino acids. Trimming took off 1 base at V and 2 bases at J, with 9 bases between the two ends. This CDR3 is CASSLRDTNTGELFF. Here the CDR3 DNA reads TGTGCCAGCAGCTTGCGGGACACCAACACCGGGGAGCTGTTTTTT.

This chain links TRBV29-1 with TRBJ2-7; D unclear. The ends were cut back, 4 bases at V and 3 bases at J, with 10 bases in the middle. CDR1 and CDR2 (germline): SQVTM, ANQGSEA. CDR3 size: 12 residues. CDR3 sequence: CSVGLDNYEQYF. The CDR3 DNA reads TGCAGCGTTGGATTGGATAACTACGAGCAGTACTTC.

The chain combines TRBV6-5 with TRBJ1-1; 9 positions agree with TRBD1. Losses at the gene ends were 6 bases for V and 8 bases for J; bases not matched to a gene: 13. Germline values: CDR1 MNHEY, CDR2 SVGAGI. There are 15 residues in the CDR3. The CDR3: CASSPGTGYDLEAFF. The CDR3 DNA sequence: TGTGCCAGCAGCCCCGGGACAGGGTACGATTTAGAAGCTTTCTTT.

Here the CDR3 DNA reads TGTGCCAGCTCCGGCCAGGGGGGCTTCGGGGAGCTGTTTTTT. It translates to CASSGQGGFGELFF. V is TRBV6-6 and J is TRBJ2-2; D may be TRBD1 (7 bases). The CDR3 totals 14 residues. Germline values: CDR1 MNHNY, CDR2 SVGAGI (reference sequence). Deletions cut 8 bases from V and 7 bases from J, with 17 bases between.

The genes are TRBV28 and TRBJ2-5, with unresolved D. Per the germline V gene, CDR1 is MDHEN and CDR2 is SYDVKM. The V end was cut by 7 bases, the J end by 0 bases, with 18 bases between. There are 16 residues in the CDR3. The CDR3 reads CASTLILRDNQETQYF. The CDR3 DNA is TGTGCCAGCACCCTCATTTTACGCGACAACCAAGAGACCCAGTACTTC.

The chain couples TRBV10-1 to TRBJ2-3; 8 bases align to TRBD1. The trim removed 2 bases at V and 0 bases at J, leaving 4 bases unmatched. The V gene's germline CDR1 is WNHNN and CDR2 SYGVQD (reference sequence). CDR3 size: 16 residues. CDR3 protein: CASSESRGLSTDTQYF. The DNA of the CDR3 is TGCGCCAGCAGTGAGAGCAGGGGGCTAAGCACAGATACGCAGTATTTT.

This chain links TRBV28 with TRBJ2-5; 9 nucleotides agree with TRBD2. Germline V lookup: CDR1 MDHEN, CDR2 SYDVKM. V trimming: 5 bases; J trimming: 5 bases; junction bases outside the gene matches: 6. The CDR3 contains 14 residues. CDR3 DNA: TGTGCCAGCAGTAGTAGCGGGAGAGGGGAGACCCAGTACTTC. Protein: CASSSSGRGETQYF.

This sequence joins TRBV11-1 and TRBJ2-3, with D unresolved. Between the trimmed V and J ends, which lost 3 bases and 1 base, there was a span of 8 bases. Germline V CDR1 and CDR2: SGHAT, FQDESV (reference sequence). The CDR3 runs 14 residues. The CDR3 DNA reads as TGTGCCAGCAGCTTGGTTAAGGGCACAGATACGCAGTATTTT. It is translated as CASSLVKGTDTQYF.

This clone came up a few times. The same CDR3 is also encoded by other DNA sequences in this sample. J is TRBJ1-2 and V is TRBV4-1; no clear D gene. This CDR3 is built from 13 residues. Germline values: CDR1 MGHRA, CDR2 YSYEKL. V lost 0 bases and J 1 base, leaving 3 bases between the germline ends. The CDR3 coding sequence is TGCGCCAGCAGCCAAGAACTTAACTATGGCTACACCTTC. The encoded protein is CASSQELNYGYTF.

This chain uses TRBV11-2 with TRBJ1-3; D is possibly TRBD1 (6 bases). Germline CDR1 SGHAT, CDR2 FQNNGV. V shed 5 bases and J shed 2 bases, with 16 bases lying between them. CDR3 length equals 16 residues. The CDR3, as DNA: TGTGCCAGCAGCGGCGGACAGACTCGAGCTGGAAACACCATATATTTT. It yields the protein CASSGGQTRAGNTIYF.

The chain is built from TRBV18 and TRBJ2-3; a weak D match, TRBD2 (6 bases). Germline V gene data show CDR1 as KGHSH and CDR2 as LQKENI. The length of the CDR3 is 13 residues. Trimming removed 6 bases from V and 2 bases from J, with 9 bases in between. CDR3 loop: CASSPDYTDTQYF. The DNA of the CDR3 is TGTGCCAGCTCCCCGGACTACACAGATACGCAGTATTTT.

This clone was seen once. J is TRBJ1-1 and V is TRBV29-1, with 8 bases matching TRBD1. Germline lookup yields CDR1 SQVTM and CDR2 ANQGSEA. With V trimmed by 6 bases and J by 7 bases, 7 bases remained unmatched. The CDR3 has 12 residues. CDR3 coding DNA: TGCAGCGTCCGTGGACAGGGAGGTGAAGCTTTCTTT. The encoded protein is CSVRGQGGEAFF.

The chain combines TRBV10-3 with TRBJ1-3; D might be TRBD1 (6 bases). The V gene lost 10 bases and the J gene lost 0 bases, with 16 bases spanning the gap. This CDR3 region has 15 residues. Germline V CDR1 and CDR2: ENHRY, SYGVKD. The CDR3 loop reads CATAAGATSGNTIYF. The CDR3 DNA sequence: TGTGCCACCGCCGCGGGGGCTACCTCTGGAAACACCATATATTTT.

The genes are TRBV27 and TRBJ2-7; 8 bases are shared with TRBD1. Germline values: CDR1 MNHEY, CDR2 SMNVEV (reference sequence). This CDR3 comprises 13 residues. J was trimmed by 0 bases and V by 11 bases; bases with no gene match: 6. CDR3 coding DNA: TGTGCCGCAGGGGGCATATACTCCTACGAGCAGTACTTC. Translated, it gives CAAGGIYSYEQYF.

The chain's CDR3 is CSVAPSAAYEQYF. The DNA of the CDR3 is TGCAGCGTTGCCCCTAGCGCTGCCTACGAGCAGTACTTC. The chain has TRBV29-1 and TRBJ2-7; D possibly corresponds to TRBD2 (6 bases). This CDR3 contains 13 residues. CDR1 and CDR2 (germline): SQVTM, ANQGSEA. V was trimmed by 4 bases and J by 2 bases, leaving 12 bases between them.

This chain connects TRBV10-3 to TRBJ2-7, with 7 bases identical to TRBD2. Germline V gives CDR1 ENHRY, CDR2 SYGVKD. The V gene end was trimmed by 7 bases and the J gene end by 0 bases; junction bases not matched to a gene: 6. The length of the CDR3 is 14 residues. CDR3 in DNA: TGTGCCATCAAGGCGGGGGTAAGCTCCTACGAGCAGTACTTC. As protein: CAIKAGVSSYEQYF.

This sequence joins TRBV5-4 and TRBJ1-1; 8 bases are shared with TRBD1. CDR3 size: 16 residues. Germline CDR1 is SGHNT and CDR2 is YYREEE (reference sequence). V dropped 4 bases and J dropped 5; count of bases not matched to a gene: 13. This CDR3 is CASSPGGDRGSTEAFF. As DNA, the CDR3 is TGTGCCAGCAGCCCAGGAGGTGACAGGGGATCGACTGAAGCTTTCTTT.